The rows below give T cell receptor beta chains drawn from one sample of a study of T-cell memory formation after mild COVID-19. TCRdb fed the 5' RACE reads into MiXCR, producing one record per CDR3 protein. The sample carries hundreds of thousands of distinct CDR3 sequences, over 15% recorded once. Sequenced sample: PBMCs or a T cell subset sorted from them (not recorded which). Receptors originate from an adult woman who had mild COVID-19 (a few samples of this study predate the infection). Cell type and time point are not known. Each CDR3 is given with its conserved first and last residue. A D gene is named only where the DNA matches it firmly. Where a row states a size, it is once, few, many or the class of an expanded clone; other rows omit it.

size	V	J	length	D	DNA	CDR3
few	TRBV5-1	TRBJ2-1	14	-	TGCGCCAGCAGTCCCGGACAGATTTACAATGAGCAGTTCTTC	CASSPGQIYNEQFF
many	TRBV5-1	TRBJ2-3	13	TRBD2	TGCGCCAGCAGGCGGGGGGGCACAGATACGCAGTATTTT	CASRRGGTDTQYF
many	TRBV18	TRBJ1-2	15	TRBD1	TGTGCCAGCTCACCACAGGAGACAGGGGGCTTTGGCTACACCTTC	CASSPQETGGFGYTF
few	TRBV19	TRBJ2-2	13	-	TGTGCCAGTAGTATAGCCAGCACCGGGGAGCTGTTTTTT	CASSIASTGELFF
-	TRBV29-1	TRBJ2-3	14	TRBD2	TGCAGCGTTGGAGCGGGGGGTACCCCGGATACGCAGTATTTT	CSVGAGGTPDTQYF
-	TRBV7-9	TRBJ1-1	13	-	TGTGCCAGCAGTCCAGGGATGAGGACTGAAGCTTTCTTT	CASSPGMRTEAFF
few	TRBV9	TRBJ1-1	15	-	TGTGCCAGCAGCGTAGGGACAGCGATGAACACTGAAGCTTTCTTT	CASSVGTAMNTEAFF
-	TRBV13	TRBJ1-3	16	-	TGTGCCAGCAGCTCCCTACAGGACGGCTCTGGAAACACCATATATTTT	CASSSLQDGSGNTIYF
-	TRBV6-2/TRBV6-3	TRBJ2-1	16	TRBD2	TGTGCCAGCAGTTACTGGGCTAGCGGTTCCTACAATGAGCAGTTCTTC	CASSYWASGSYNEQFF
few	TRBV7-3	TRBJ2-5	15	TRBD2	TGTGCCAGCAGCCGTAGCGGGGGGTACCAAGAGACCCAGTACTTC	CASSRSGGYQETQYF
few	TRBV20-1	TRBJ1-1	14	TRBD1	TGCAGTGCTAGAGCACGGACAGGGAACACTGAAGCTTTCTTT	CSARARTGNTEAFF
-	TRBV5-1	TRBJ2-1	13	-	TGCGCCAGCAGCACGGACGTGCGCAATGAGCAGTTCTTC	CASSTDVRNEQFF
few	TRBV4-1	TRBJ1-2	13	-	TGCGCCAGCAGGAGGGGGGGAAACTATGGCTACACCTTC	CASRRGGNYGYTF
few	TRBV5-1	TRBJ1-2	16	TRBD1	TGCGCCAGCAGCTTGGGTCCCGGACAGGGAAACTATGGCTACACCTTC	CASSLGPGQGNYGYTF
few	TRBV4-1	TRBJ2-7	16	TRBD2	TGCGCCAGCAGCCAAGGTGCTAGCGGGGTCCCCTACGAGCAGTACTTC	CASSQGASGVPYEQYF
once	TRBV4-3	TRBJ2-3	14	-	TGCGCCAGCAGCCGAGGGGGAACCAAAGATACGCAGTATTTT	CASSRGGTKDTQYF
-	TRBV12-3/TRBV12-4	TRBJ2-7	15	TRBD2	TGTGCCAGCAGTACTCCTGACCCGGGGGGAGGCGAGCAGTACTTC	CASSTPDPGGGEQYF
few	TRBV7-6	TRBJ2-3	16	-	TGTGCCAGCAGCTTAGATGGGGGGTCCCCCACGGATACGCAGTATTTT	CASSLDGGSPTDTQYF
-	TRBV6-2/TRBV6-3	TRBJ2-1	16	-	TGTGCCAGCAGTTACTCGGGACCTGGGCTTTATAATGAGCAGTTCTTC	CASSYSGPGLYNEQFF
-	TRBV5-4	TRBJ1-4	14	-	TGTGCCAGCAGCTTGGGAGGGCGTCAGGAAAAACTGTTTTTT	CASSLGGRQEKLFF
-	TRBV12-3/TRBV12-4	TRBJ2-4	14	-	TGTGCCAGCAGCCCTCGCGAAGCCAAAAACATTCAGTACTTC	CASSPREAKNIQYF
-	TRBV7-8	TRBJ2-7	14	TRBD1	TGTGCCAGCAGCCCTTGGGACAGACCCTACGAGCAGTACTTC	CASSPWDRPYEQYF
-	TRBV4-1	TRBJ2-1	16	TRBD2	TGCGCCAGCAGCCAAGCACTAGCGGTAGCCTACAATGAGCAGTTCTTC	CASSQALAVAYNEQFF
few	TRBV30	TRBJ2-1	14	-	TGTGCCTGGACCAGGAGTATGTCCTACAATGAGCAGTTCTTC	CAWTRSMSYNEQFF
few	TRBV7-9	TRBJ2-7	15	-	TGTGCCAGCAGCCCAGGGGGGGCAGCCACCTACGAGCAGTACTTC	CASSPGGAATYEQYF
-	TRBV5-1	TRBJ2-5	14	-	TGCGCCAGCAGCGAGAGAAGCGGGCAAGAGACCCAGTACTTC	CASSERSGQETQYF
-	TRBV6-1	TRBJ1-1	14	TRBD1	TGTGCCAGCAGTCGACAGGGGTTAGGGACTGAAGCTTTCTTT	CASSRQGLGTEAFF
-	TRBV5-1	TRBJ2-7	11	-	TGCGCCAGCACTGGAGAGTACGAGCAGTACTTC	CASTGEYEQYF
-	TRBV20-1	TRBJ1-1	11	-	TGCAGTGCCGACCCCAACACTGAAGCTTTCTTT	CSADPNTEAFF
few	TRBV25-1	TRBJ1-2	14	-	TGTGCCAGCAGTGGCGAAATCATAGGACAGGGCTACACCTTC	CASSGEIIGQGYTF
-	TRBV9	TRBJ2-3	21	TRBD2	TGTGCCAGCAGCGTTCCTAGTGCCGGGACTAGCGGGCCGAGAAGCACAGATACGCAGTATTTT	CASSVPSAGTSGPRSTDTQYF
-	TRBV20-1	TRBJ2-7	9	-	TGCAGTGCCCACTACGAGCAGTACTTC	CSAHYEQYF
-	TRBV11-2	TRBJ2-1	15	-	TGTGCCAGCAGTCACCGGGACCATCGGCAACGGGAGCAGTTCTTC	CASSHRDHRQREQFF
few	TRBV4-2	TRBJ2-7	13	TRBD1	TGTGCCAGCGCTCCGGGACAGGGTCGGGAGCAGTACTTC	CASAPGQGREQYF
few	TRBV4-3	TRBJ2-3	13	-	TGCGCCAGCAGCCTCAGACGCATAGATACGCAGTATTTT	CASSLRRIDTQYF
few	TRBV9	TRBJ2-5	17	-	TGTGCCAGCAGCCTACACCAGGGAACGGGCGGGGAAGAGACCCAGTACTTC	CASSLHQGTGGEETQYF
-	TRBV20-1	TRBJ2-3	12	-	TGCAGTGCCAAACCGGCCGTAGATACGCAGTATTTT	CSAKPAVDTQYF
few	TRBV20-1	TRBJ1-1	14	-	TGCAGTGCTAGAGATCTAGTTGGAGGCACTGAAGCTTTCTTT	CSARDLVGGTEAFF
many	TRBV5-1	TRBJ2-7	15	-	TGCGCCAGCAGCTTGGCCGGAGACAGACCCTACGAGCAGTACTTC	CASSLAGDRPYEQYF
few	TRBV29-1	TRBJ2-3	10	TRBD1	TGCAGCGTTGACCGGACAGGTGAATATTTT	CSVDRTGEYF
-	TRBV7-2	TRBJ1-1	14	-	TGTGCCAGCAGCTTGGGGACGGGGTTCACTGAAGCTTTCTTT	CASSLGTGFTEAFF
few	TRBV7-2	TRBJ2-5	16	-	TGTGCCAGCAGCTTAGCAGGTCTAGTAGATGGTGAGACCCAGTACTTC	CASSLAGLVDGETQYF
-	TRBV6-5	TRBJ2-7	14	TRBD2	TGTGCCAGCCGGATAGCGGGAATGTTTGGAGAGCAGTACTTC	CASRIAGMFGEQYF
few	TRBV7-3	TRBJ2-1	15	-	TGTGCCAGCAGCTTATTGGGTGGACCCTACAATGAGCAGTTCTTC	CASSLLGGPYNEQFF
-	TRBV21-1	TRBJ2-7	17	-	TGTGCCAGCAGCGATAGCCCGGGACAGAGAACCTCCTACGAGCAGTACTTC	CASSDSPGQRTSYEQYF